A selection of T cell receptor beta chains follows, all from one sample in a study of control samples from healthy donors and cancer patients. Method: immunoSEQ multiplex PCR; TCRdb's copy keeps in-frame clones and lacks some. The repertoire holds about 120,000 clones, with around 92% as singletons. The sample taken for sequencing was PBMCs. These receptor sequences come from a man older than 75 with head and neck cancer. Each CDR3 is given with its conserved first and last residue. D genes are given only for firm matches. Size is omitted from some rows. Given values are once, few, many or a class for expanded clones.

few	TRBJ1-5	17	NA	TRBV6-1	CASSDRVRDGINQPQHF	TGTGCCAGCAGTGATAGGGTACGGGACGGAATAAATCAGCCCCAGCATTTT
NA	TRBJ1-2	14	TRBD1	TRBV4-1	CASSQVQGGDGYTF	TGCGCCAGCAGCCAAGTTCAAGGGGGCGATGGCTACACCTTC
NA	TRBJ1-5	14	NA	TRBV2	CASSEDRNNQPQHF	TGTGCCAGCAGTGAAGACAGAAACAATCAGCCCCAGCATTTT
once	TRBJ2-1	18	NA	TRBV7-9	CASSLAPGRTADYNEQFF	TGTGCCAGCAGCTTAGCGCCTGGTAGGACGGCGGACTACAATGAGCAGTTCTTC
NA	TRBJ1-1	12	NA	TRBV2	CASRRQFTEAFF	TGTGCCAGCAGGAGACAGTTCACTGAAGCTTTCTTT
NA	TRBJ2-3	15	TRBD1	TRBV7-2	CASSNNPQGVDTQYF	TGTGCCAGCAGCAATAACCCCCAGGGGGTGGATACGCAGTATTTT
NA	TRBJ1-2	12	TRBD1	TRBV30	CARDSRGYGYTF	TGTGCCCGGGACAGCCGGGGCTATGGCTACACCTTC
NA	TRBJ1-2	15	NA	TRBV6-5	CASSRTWTAQDGYTF	TGTGCCAGCAGCCGTACTTGGACAGCTCAGGATGGCTACACCTTC
NA	TRBJ2-5	14	NA	TRBV25-1	CASSERGWDETQYF	TGTGCCAGCAGTGAAAGAGGTTGGGACGAGACCCAGTACTTC
NA	TRBJ2-5	13	NA	TRBV6-6	CASSYSVRETQYF	TGTGCCAGCAGTTACTCCGTCCGAGAGACCCAGTACTTC
NA	TRBJ2-7	13	NA	TRBV15	CATSRARTYEQYF	TGTGCCACCAGCAGGGCAAGAACCTACGAGCAGTACTTC